This T cell receptor beta chain was retrieved from a study of T-cell reconstitution after alpha-beta-depleted transplantation in children. General study findings and limits: T cells produced anew were the main source of T-cell counts and diversity one year after transplant. Alpha-beta T cells about two months after transplant reportedly derived from several hundred expanded graft clones.

At least ten counts were recorded for this clonotype. The antigen is undetermined. V was shortened by 8 bases and J by 3 bases, with 10 bases between the two germline ends. This CDR3 comprises 12 residues. CDR1 LGHDT and CDR2 YNNKEL come from the germline V gene (reference sequence). Preparation of the TCRbeta library used unique molecular identifiers. MiXCR was run by TCRdb on the PCR reads, yielding one entry per CDR3 protein. The sample contains roughly 180,000 distinct CDR3 sequences, 11% of which appear only once. The sequence derives from a boy aged 2-9 years with acute myeloid leukemia, due to receive a stem cell transplant. The specimen was PBMCs, collected before TCRalphabeta/CD19-depleted stem cell transplant. The chain joins TRBV3-1 to TRBJ1-2, with D possibly being TRBD1 (5 bases). The CDR3 DNA sequence: TGTGCCAGCGGCCTAGGGGACTATGGCTACACCTTC. This encodes CASGLGDYGYTF.